This T cell receptor beta chain originates from a study of blood T cell repertoires in COVID-19 (dated by TCRdb to 2020 to 2022). The study in broad terms: Samples from collaborators originated in the United States, Italy and Spain and spanned both the acute and convalescent phases of COVID-19. The material from the prospective study consisted of cDNA or gDNA derived from T cells, B-cell-depleted T cells, or PBMCs. Subjects who had been exposed to COVID-19, were actively infected with it, or had recovered from it provided the deeply sampled blood TCRbeta repertoires that made up the dataset. A freely available public database, intended as a resource for researchers studying the immune response to SARS-CoV-2, is where the repertoires were released. The samples were drawn from two sources: the first 160 participants of the ongoing ImmuneRACE study, and fewer than 1,500 subjects contributed by 6 global collaborators. Nearly every sample came with metadata listing a de-identified subject ID, COVID-19 status, age in years and sex. Where available, HLA class I and class II types were taken from metadata supplied by the sample provider and were not determined by assay-based typing. What the work shows at the level of the full study, not this receptor alone: How much clinical and demographic metadata was included differed by source and by participant, and the metadata was provided uncurated.

From its cysteine to its phenylalanine, the CDR3 spans 13 amino acids. Solely the CDR3 DNA is kept, with 39 bases framed from the first base. Deletion took 2 bases off V and 8 bases off J, with a span of 11 bases between the germline ends. CDR1 is given as KGHDR and CDR2 as SFDVKD, both from the germline V gene. Each collaborating institution followed its own protocols to collect whole blood in K2EDTA tubes. For TCRbeta analysis, collaborator samples were shipped as frozen whole blood, as isolated PBMCs, or as DNA extracted from either sample type. TCRbeta CDR3 regions were amplified from genomic DNA by means of the immunoSEQ Assay, a bias-controlled multiplex PCR. The source study handled its data this way. Within the assay, amplification of reference gene primers was used to estimate how many nucleated cells each sample contained. Sequence reads were collapsed and filtered to measure the absolute abundance of every unique TCRbeta CDR3 rearrangement. For each sample, productive Simpson clonality was calculated as the square root of Simpson's diversity index across productive rearrangements. In TCRdb, the immuneACCESS table is reduced to in-frame sequences with V and J assigned. These tables do not hold every clone; where another copy was compared, an unresolved V gene accounts for under half, and the others remain unexplained. The DNA gave D and trimming, while V, J and clone size come from that table. The sample table records approximately 170,000 clones; 88% of these occur just once. The ten largest clones represent around 24% of the sample.

As regards this clone: No cognate antigen has been identified for it. No base qualities exist here, and no much larger clone lies one base off it.

The sequence was collected from a man in his 60s with acute or convalescent COVID-19. Input material: peripheral blood. The rearranged segments are TRBV24-1 and TRBJ1-2; the best D guess is TRBD1, with 5 bases matching. This receptor carries the CDR3 CATSDWPTDGYTF. The bases read TGTGCCACCAGTGATTGGCCGACAGACGGCTACACCTTC.